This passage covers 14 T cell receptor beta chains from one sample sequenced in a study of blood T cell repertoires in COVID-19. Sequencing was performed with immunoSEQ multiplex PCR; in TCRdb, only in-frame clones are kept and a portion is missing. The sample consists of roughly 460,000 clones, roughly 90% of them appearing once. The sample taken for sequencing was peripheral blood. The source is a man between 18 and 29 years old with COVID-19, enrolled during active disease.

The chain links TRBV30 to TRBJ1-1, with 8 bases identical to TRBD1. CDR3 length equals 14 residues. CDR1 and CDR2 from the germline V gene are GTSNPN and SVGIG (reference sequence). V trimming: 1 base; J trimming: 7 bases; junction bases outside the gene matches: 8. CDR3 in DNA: TGTGCCTGGAGTGCCCGGACAGGGCAAGATGAAGCTTTCTTT. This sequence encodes CAWSARTGQDEAFF.

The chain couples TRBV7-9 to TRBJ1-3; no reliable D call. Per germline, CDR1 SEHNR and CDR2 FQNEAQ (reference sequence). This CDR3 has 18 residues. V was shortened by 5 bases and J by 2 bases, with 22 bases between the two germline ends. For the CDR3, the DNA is TGTGCCAGCAGCCCCCCCACCACCTGGGGAGCTACTGGAAACACCATATATTTT. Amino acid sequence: CASSPPTTWGATGNTIYF.

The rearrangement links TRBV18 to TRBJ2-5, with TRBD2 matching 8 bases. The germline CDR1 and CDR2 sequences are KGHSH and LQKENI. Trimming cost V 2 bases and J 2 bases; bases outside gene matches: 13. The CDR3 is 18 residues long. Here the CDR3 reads CASSPFISSTSVQETQYF. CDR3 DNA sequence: TGTGCCAGCTCACCATTTATTTCGTCGACTAGCGTGCAAGAGACCCAGTACTTC.

DNA of the CDR3: TGCGCCAGCAGCGGGGGACAGCCGAACACTGAAGCTTTCTTT. Protein: CASSGGQPNTEAFF. The genes are TRBV5-1 and TRBJ1-1; 7 positions agree with TRBD1. This CDR3 region has 14 residues. CDR1 and CDR2 from the germline V gene are SGHRS and YFSETQ. The V and J ends lost 4 bases and 1 base, in that order; junction bases with no gene match: 4. Filled out from reference TRBV5-1 and TRBJ1-1, the complete variable domain reads KAGVTQTPRYLIKTRGQQVTLSCSPISGHRSVSWYQQTPGQGLQFLFEYFSETQRNKGNFPGRFSGRQFSNSRSEMNVSTLELGDSALYLCASSGGQPNTEAFFGQGTRLTVV.

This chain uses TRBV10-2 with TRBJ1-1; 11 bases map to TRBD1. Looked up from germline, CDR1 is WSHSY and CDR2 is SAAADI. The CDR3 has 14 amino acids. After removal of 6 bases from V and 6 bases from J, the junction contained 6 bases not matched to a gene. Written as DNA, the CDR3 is TGCGCCAGCAGAAGGGACAGGGGGAGGGCTGAAGCTTTCTTT. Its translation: CASRRDRGRAEAFF.

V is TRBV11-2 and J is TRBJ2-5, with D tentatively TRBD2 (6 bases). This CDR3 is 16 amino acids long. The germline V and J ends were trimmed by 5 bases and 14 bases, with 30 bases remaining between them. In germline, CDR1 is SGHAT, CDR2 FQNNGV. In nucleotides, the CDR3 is TGTGCCAGCAGCCCCTCCAGGGACCCAGACCCGGGAGTAGCCTACTTC. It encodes CASSPSRDPDPGVAYF.

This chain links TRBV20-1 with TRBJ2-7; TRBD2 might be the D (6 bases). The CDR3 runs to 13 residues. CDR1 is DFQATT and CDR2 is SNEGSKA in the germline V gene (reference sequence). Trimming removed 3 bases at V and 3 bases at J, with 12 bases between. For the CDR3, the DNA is TGCAGTGCTAGTAGGCTAGCGAGCTACGAGCAGTACTTC. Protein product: CSASRLASYEQYF.

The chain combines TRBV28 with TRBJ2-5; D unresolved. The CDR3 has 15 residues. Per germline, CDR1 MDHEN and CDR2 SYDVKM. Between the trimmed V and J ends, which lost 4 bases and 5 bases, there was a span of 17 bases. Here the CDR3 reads CASSSRLLRAETQYF. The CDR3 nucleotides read TGTGCCAGCAGTTCTCGACTGCTCCGCGCGGAGACCCAGTACTTC.

The CDR3 nucleotides read TGCGCCAGCAGCCCGACAGCCACACTACACTACGAGCAGTACTTC. Protein: CASSPTATLHYEQYF. The V gene is TRBV5-1, the J gene TRBJ2-7; a possible D gene is TRBD1 (5 bases). Trimming removed 4 bases from V and 3 bases from J, with 17 bases in between. The CDR3 is 15 residues long. In germline, CDR1 is SGHRS, CDR2 YFSETQ. Based on the CDR3 plus reference TRBV5-1 and TRBJ2-7, the full variable domain is KAGVTQTPRYLIKTRGQQVTLSCSPISGHRSVSWYQQTPGQGLQFLFEYFSETQRNKGNFPGRFSGRQFSNSRSEMNVSTLELGDSALYLCASSPTATLHYEQYFGPGTRLTVT.

This CDR3 is CASSPQNEQFF. DNA for the CDR3: TGTGCCAGCAGCCCCCAAAATGAGCAGTTCTTC. This chain joins TRBV7-9 and TRBJ2-1; D remains unclear. The V gene's germline CDR1 is SEHNR and CDR2 FQNEAQ (reference sequence). The V end lost 5 bases, the J end lost 7 bases, and 6 bases lay between the germline ends. This CDR3 region has 11 residues. Drawing the rest from reference TRBV7-9 and TRBJ2-1, the complete variable domain is DTGVSQNPRHKITKRGQNVTFRCDPISEHNRLYWYRQTLGQGPEFLTYFQNEAQLEKSRLLSDRFSAERPKGSFSTLEIQRTEQGDSAMYLCASSPQNEQFFGPGTRLTVL.

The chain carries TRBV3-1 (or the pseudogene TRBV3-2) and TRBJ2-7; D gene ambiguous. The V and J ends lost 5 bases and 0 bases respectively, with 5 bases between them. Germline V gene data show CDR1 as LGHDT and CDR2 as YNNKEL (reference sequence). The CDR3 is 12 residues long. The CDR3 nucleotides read TGTGCCAGCAGCTATAGCTCCTACGAGCAGTACTTC. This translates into CASSYSSYEQYF.

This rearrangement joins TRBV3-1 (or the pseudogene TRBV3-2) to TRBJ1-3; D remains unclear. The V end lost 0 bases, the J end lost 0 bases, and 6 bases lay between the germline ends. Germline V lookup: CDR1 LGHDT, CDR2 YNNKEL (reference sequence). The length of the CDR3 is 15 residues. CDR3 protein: CASSQDMYSGNTIYF. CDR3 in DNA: TGTGCCAGCAGCCAAGATATGTACTCTGGAAACACCATATATTTT.

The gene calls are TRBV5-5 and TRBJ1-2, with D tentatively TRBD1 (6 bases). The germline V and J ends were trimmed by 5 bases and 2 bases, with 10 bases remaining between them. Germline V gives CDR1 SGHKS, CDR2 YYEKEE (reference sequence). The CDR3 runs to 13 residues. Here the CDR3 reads CASSGQLNYGYTF. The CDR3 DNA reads TGTGCCAGCAGTGGACAGTTAAACTATGGCTACACCTTC.

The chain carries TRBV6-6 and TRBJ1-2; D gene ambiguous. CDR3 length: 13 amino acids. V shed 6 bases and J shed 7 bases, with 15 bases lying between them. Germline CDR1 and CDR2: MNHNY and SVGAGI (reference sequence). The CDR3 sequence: CASRTGTVAGYTF. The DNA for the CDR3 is TGTGCCAGCAGAACCGGAACTGTAGCTGGCTACACCTTC.